The clone carrying this T cell receptor (beta chain) has more than one count but fewer than ten. As yet, its antigen is unknown. The germline CDR1 and CDR2 sequences are MNHNY and SVGAGI (reference sequence). The CDR3 length is 12 residues. Trimming pared 8 bases from V and 4 bases from J, leaving 11 bases between. Generated by immunoSEQ multiplex PCR, the TCRdb table keeps only in-frame clones and is missing some. The table includes 95,000 to 150,000 clones, roughly four fifths detected once. This specimen belongs to a study of radiation and T cells in renal cell carcinoma. About the study: Nephrectomy followed 15 Gy stereotactic body radiation by 4 weeks.

Time point of the sample: blood 2 weeks post-SBRT. As to treatment: 15 Gy SBRT to primary tumor, nephrectomy 4 weeks later. Radiation-treated patients gave blood at baseline, week 2 and week 4. The patient's renal cell carcinoma had clear cell pathology. Study-wide points: From baseline, blood top tumor clonotypes peaked at 2 weeks post-radiation.

Sequenced material: blood, taken from a patient whose treatment included radiotherapy and nephrectomy. This chain connects TRBV6-6 to TRBJ1-1; the D is unclear. The source of this sequence is a man aged 45 to 65 with renal cell carcinoma. CDR3 region: CASDKGGTEAFF. CDR3 DNA sequence: TGTGCCAGCGACAAGGGCGGCACTGAAGCTTTCTTT.